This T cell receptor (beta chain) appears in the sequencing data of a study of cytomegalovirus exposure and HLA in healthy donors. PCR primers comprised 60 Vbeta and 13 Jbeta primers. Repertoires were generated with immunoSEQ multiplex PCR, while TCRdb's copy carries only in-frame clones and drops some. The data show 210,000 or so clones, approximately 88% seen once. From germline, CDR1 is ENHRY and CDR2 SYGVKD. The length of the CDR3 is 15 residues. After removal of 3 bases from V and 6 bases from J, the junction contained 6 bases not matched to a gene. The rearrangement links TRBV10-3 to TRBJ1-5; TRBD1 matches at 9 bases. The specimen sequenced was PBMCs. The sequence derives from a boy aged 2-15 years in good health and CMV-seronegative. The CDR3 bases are TGTGCCATCAGTGACCGGACAGGGGATCGTCAGCCCCAGCATTTT. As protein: CAISDRTGDRQPQHF.